Below are 4 T cell receptor beta chains sequenced from a single sample in a study of CD8+ T cells in alopecia areata. Extracted RNA was reverse transcribed into cDNA, the sequencing template. The data were produced by immunoSEQ multiplex PCR, yet TCRdb's version contains in-frame clones alone and is incomplete. The sample lists 150,000 to 250,000 clones; about 60% were seen once. Treatment indicated: oral pan-JAK inhibitor, 5-10 mg twice daily. Sequencing was performed on CD4+ T cells sorted from blood, taken at week 4, from a patient treated with tofacitinib. The source is a human donor with alopecia areata.

CDR3 loop: CASSVAGTRAYEQYF. CDR3 DNA: TGTGCCAGCAGCGTAGCCGGGACGAGGGCCTACGAGCAGTACTTC. The chain is built from TRBV9 and TRBJ2-5; D is tentatively TRBD1 or TRBD2 (5 bases each). The end of the DNA aligns better with TRBJ2-7, so the J call may be wrong. The CDR3 is 15 amino acids. Germline V lookup: CDR1 SGDLS, CDR2 YYNGEE.

The rearrangement uses TRBV6-5 and TRBJ1-2; D is ambiguous. The CDR3 covers 13 residues. V lost 0 bases and J 4 bases, leaving 6 bases between the germline ends. Per germline, CDR1 MNHEY and CDR2 SVGAGI. CDR3 loop: CASSYSRIYGYTF. Written as DNA, the CDR3 is TGTGCCAGCAGTTACTCTCGTATCTATGGCTACACCTTC.

This clone was counted a few times. CDR3 DNA sequence: TGTGCCAGCAGCTTCGCCCCGGGACGGGGTAACTATGGCTACACCTTC. Protein product: CASSFAPGRGNYGYTF. V and J are TRBV7-9 and TRBJ1-2; D is perhaps TRBD1 (5 bases). CDR1 and CDR2 (germline): SEHNR, FQNEAQ (reference sequence). V shed 3 bases and J shed 1 base, with 15 bases lying between them. The CDR3 loop spans 16 amino acids.

The genes are TRBV30 and TRBJ1-1, with 8 bases fitting TRBD1. The trim removed 4 bases at V and 7 bases at J, leaving 8 bases unmatched. This CDR3 has 13 amino acids. Germline loops: CDR1 GTSNPN, CDR2 SVGIG (reference sequence). The CDR3 protein is CAWTEGQAYEAFF. The CDR3 DNA is TGTGCCTGGACCGAGGGACAGGCCTATGAAGCTTTCTTT.